This T cell receptor beta chain was sequenced in a study of shared clonotypes between healthy human individuals. Study-level results: A generally larger estimated richness was seen in naive subsets than in memory subsets.

The naive CD8 fraction comprised CD45RO-negative cells positively selected for CCR7 and excluded terminally differentiated effector memory CD45RA+ cells. Clones were read by immunoSEQ multiplex PCR, and TCRdb kept only the in-frame ones, dropping some. Here the sample spans under 1 million clones, 80% to 95% being singletons. Turning to this clone: What it binds is not known.

CDR3 size: 13 residues. Germline V gene data show CDR1 as GTSNPN and CDR2 as SVGIG (reference sequence). The V end lost 1 base, the J end lost 2 bases, and 6 bases lay between the germline ends. The chain has TRBV30 and TRBJ2-1; no firm D call. The TCR originated in a young man in good health. Sequencing was performed on naive CD8+ T cells sorted from blood. Here the CDR3 DNA reads TGTGCCTGGAGTGGCATAACCTACAATGAGCAGTTCTTC. Its translation is CAWSGITYNEQFF.